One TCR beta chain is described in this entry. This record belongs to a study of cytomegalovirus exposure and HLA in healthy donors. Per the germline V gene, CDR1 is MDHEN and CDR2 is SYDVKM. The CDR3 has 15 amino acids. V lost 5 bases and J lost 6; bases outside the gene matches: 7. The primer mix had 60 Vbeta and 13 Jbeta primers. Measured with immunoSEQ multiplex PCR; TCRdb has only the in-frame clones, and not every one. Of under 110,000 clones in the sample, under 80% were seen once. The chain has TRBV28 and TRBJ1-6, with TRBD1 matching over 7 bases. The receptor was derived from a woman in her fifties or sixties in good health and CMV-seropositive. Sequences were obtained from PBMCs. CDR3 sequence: CASSSATGSNSPLHF. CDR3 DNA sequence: TGTGCCAGCAGTAGCGCGACAGGGTCTAATTCACCCCTCCACTTT.